This TCR beta chain emerged from a study of response to subunit inactivated influenza vaccine. Findings and caveats of the study: After each seasonal influenza vaccination, few new T cells are recruited, the authors suggested.

This clonotype was counted only a few times. Its specificity is not known. MiXCR was run by TCRdb on the RT-PCR reads, yielding one entry per CDR3 protein. Of roughly 700,000 distinct CDR3 sequences in the sample, approximately 14% were seen once. This receptor was taken from a man between 50 and 59 years old who received an inactivated influenza vaccine. This specimen was PBMCs from blood, taken about 13 days after vaccination.

This chain's CDR3 is CASSLSEARNTEAFF. The CDR3 DNA sequence: TGCGCCAGCAGCCTGAGTGAGGCCCGCAACACTGAAGCTTTCTTT. The chain recombines TRBV5-1 with TRBJ1-1; D is unresolved. CDR1 and CDR2 from the germline V gene are SGHRS and YFSETQ. This CDR3 spans 15 amino acids. Trimming stripped 4 bases from V and 2 bases from J, with 15 bases between. Full variable domain (rest looked up from reference TRBV5-1 and TRBJ1-1): KAGVTQTPRYLIKTRGQQVTLSCSPISGHRSVSWYQQTPGQGLQFLFEYFSETQRNKGNFPGRFSGRQFSNSRSEMNVSTLELGDSALYLCASSLSEARNTEAFFGQGTRLTVV.